This TCR beta chain stems from a study of CD8 T cells in Susac syndrome. Background on the study: Among the Susac syndrome patients sequenced, about 6 had active disease and 8 or 9 were in remission.

Negative isolation was used for CD8+ and CD4+ T cells and FACS enrichment for TEMRA cells. cDNA came from approximately 0.5 to 1 ug RNA primed by random hexamers. It was immunoSEQ multiplex PCR that amplified TCR beta CDR3 across 54 Vbeta and 13 Jbeta. TCRdb re-called the immunoSEQ multiplex PCR reads with MiXCR, one entry per CDR3 protein. Here the sample spans approximately 94,000 distinct CDR3 sequences, nearly 97% being singletons. Germline CDR1 and CDR2: MGHDK and SYGVNS. V was clipped by 6 bases and J by 0 bases; unmatched bases: 5. There are 15 residues in the CDR3. The specimen sequenced was CD8+ T cells from PBMCs. This chain uses TRBV25-1 with TRBJ2-5; 9 nucleotides line up with TRBD2. The receptor comes from a human donor with Susac syndrome. CDR3 protein: CASSRSGGYQETQYF. Here the CDR3 DNA reads TGTGCCAGCAGCCGTAGCGGGGGATACCAAGAGACCCAGTACTTC.